A selection of T cell receptor beta chains follows, all from one sample in a study of T-cell reconstitution after alpha-beta-depleted transplantation in children. MiXCR was run by TCRdb on the PCR reads, yielding one entry per CDR3 protein. The repertoire holds around 800,000 distinct CDR3 sequences, with less than 20% as singletons. The starting material was PBMCs, mostly from graft donor cells, obtained 360 days after TCRalphabeta/CD19-depleted stem cell transplant. These receptors all stem from a male patient under 18 who had a stem cell transplant for acute lymphoblastic leukemia, so the T cells may come from the graft donor. The CDR3 runs from the conserved cysteine through the conserved F or W. A D gene is named only where the DNA matches it firmly. Clone size is given for some rows only: seen once, a few or many times, or a class if the clone is expanded.

.,TRBV12-3/TRBV12-4,TRBJ2-5,TRBD2,CASSRTSATFQETQYF,TGTGCCAGCAGTCGTACTAGCGCGACCTTCCAAGAGACCCAGTACTTC
.,TRBV11-1,TRBJ2-3,TRBD1,CASSLGIRRDSGTDTQYF,TGTGCCAGCAGCCTTGGAATCAGAAGGGACAGTGGCACAGATACGCAGTATTTT
few,TRBV19,TRBJ2-1,TRBD1,CASSPWGTGGLNEQFF,TGTGCCAGTAGCCCCTGGGGGACAGGGGGCCTCAATGAGCAGTTCTTC
many,TRBV6-1,TRBJ2-3,.,CASSGGLASTEISTDTQYF,TGTGCCAGCAGTGGTGGGCTAGCCTCGACAGAAATAAGCACAGATACGCAGTATTTT
.,TRBV20-1,TRBJ2-7,TRBD1,CSAKGQGYEQYF,TGCAGTGCTAAGGGACAGGGTTACGAGCAGTACTTC
.,TRBV12-3/TRBV12-4,TRBJ1-2,.,CASSPVPAVKGYTF,TGTGCCAGCAGCCCGGTCCCGGCAGTGAAAGGCTACACCTTC
.,TRBV4-1,TRBJ2-7,.,CASSQDRRPYEQYF,TGCGCCAGCAGCCAAGATCGGCGGCCCTACGAGCAGTACTTC
few,TRBV29-1,TRBJ2-7,.,CSVEEGRPYEQYF,TGCAGCGTTGAGGAGGGCAGACCCTACGAGCAGTACTTC
.,TRBV18,TRBJ2-7,TRBD2,CASSPPIGLGLETYEQYF,TGTGCCAGCTCACCACCTATCGGGTTGGGACTAGAGACCTACGAGCAGTACTTC
.,TRBV7-9,TRBJ2-7,TRBD1,CASSHQGVYEQYF,TGTGCCAGCAGCCATCAGGGGGTCTACGAGCAGTACTTC
many,TRBV5-1,TRBJ2-5,.,CASSPGKRGETQYF,TGCGCCAGCAGCCCGGGCAAACGTGGCGAGACCCAGTACTTC
.,TRBV4-1,TRBJ2-7,.,CASSQDQGGDEQYF,TGCGCCAGCAGCCAAGACCAGGGGGGGGACGAGCAGTACTTC
.,TRBV7-3,TRBJ2-1,.,CASSPPTAGRKNEQFF,TGTGCCAGCAGCCCACCAACCGCCGGGAGAAAGAATGAGCAGTTCTTC
many,TRBV5-1,TRBJ2-7,.,CASSLAAHQVYEQYF,TGCGCCAGCAGCTTGGCAGCTCACCAGGTCTACGAGCAGTACTTC
.,TRBV6-1,TRBJ1-5,TRBD1,CASRAGTGGNQPQHF,TGTGCCAGCAGGGCCGGGACAGGGGGGAACCAGCCCCAGCATTTT
.,TRBV11-1,TRBJ1-4,.,CASSRDQKEKLFF,TGTGCCAGCAGCAGGGACCAGAAGGAAAAACTGTTTTTT
few,TRBV4-1,TRBJ2-5,TRBD2,CASSLRLSGSRQETQYF,TGCGCCAGCAGCCTAAGGCTTAGCGGGAGTCGGCAAGAGACCCAGTACTTC